This is a list of T cell receptor beta chains from one sample in a study of spatial heterogeneity in lung cancer. TCRdb independently ran MiXCR on the 5' RACE reads; one entry per CDR3 protein. The table shows over 14,000 distinct CDR3 sequences, with just under 8% occurring only once. Here the sequenced sample was PBMCs, taken at surgery. The receptor source for this set is a female donor with early-stage non-small cell lung cancer. The CDR3 runs from the conserved cysteine through the conserved F or W. Each record gives: CDR3 protein, CDR3 DNA, D gene, J gene, V gene, clone size. A D gene is named only where the DNA matches it firmly. Expanded clones get a size class; other rows say once, few or many, or leave the size out.

CDR3: CASSQDRAHGYTF
DNA: TGTGCCAGCTCACAAGACAGGGCCCATGGCTACACCTTC
D: TRBD1
J: TRBJ1-2
V: TRBV18
size: many

CDR3: CSAREAAQVNIQYF
DNA: TGCAGTGCTAGAGAGGCAGCGCAGGTGAACATTCAGTACTTC
D: NA
J: TRBJ2-4
V: TRBV20-1
size: many

CDR3: CASSSQGGTGETQYF
DNA: TGCGCCAGCAGCTCCCAGGGCGGGACAGGGGAGACCCAGTACTTC
D: TRBD1
J: TRBJ2-5
V: TRBV5-1
size: many

CDR3: CASSLMSVLSGNTIYF
DNA: TGTGCCAGCAGTTTAATGTCGGTACTCTCTGGAAACACCATATATTTT
D: NA
J: TRBJ1-3
V: TRBV12-3/TRBV12-4
size: many

CDR3: CSARQGTDTQYF
DNA: TGCAGTGCTAGACAGGGCACAGATACGCAGTATTTT
D: NA
J: TRBJ2-3
V: TRBV20-1
size: many

CDR3: CASSGETSVGEQYF
DNA: TGTGCCAGCAGTGGAGAGACTAGCGTCGGCGAGCAGTACTTC
D: TRBD2
J: TRBJ2-7
V: TRBV2
size: many

CDR3: CASSPGGIYEQYF
DNA: TGTGCCAGCTCACCAGGAGGGATCTACGAGCAGTACTTC
D: NA
J: TRBJ2-7
V: TRBV18
size: few

CDR3: CSAIRPRDIQYF
DNA: TGCAGTGCTATCCGACCGAGGGACATTCAGTACTTC
D: NA
J: TRBJ2-4
V: TRBV20-1
size: few

CDR3: CSARKQAGTEAFF
DNA: TGCAGTGCTAGGAAGCAGGCCGGAACTGAAGCTTTCTTT
D: NA
J: TRBJ1-1
V: TRBV20-1
size: many

CDR3: CASSVRLGELFF
DNA: TGTGCCAGCAGTGTTAGGCTCGGGGAGCTGTTTTTT
D: NA
J: TRBJ2-2
V: TRBV25-1
size: medium-sized

CDR3: CASSLSQGGYEQYF
DNA: TGTGCCAGCAGCTTAAGCCAGGGGGGCTACGAGCAGTACTTC
D: NA
J: TRBJ2-7
V: TRBV7-2
size: NA

CDR3: CASSPRNRQEETQYF
DNA: TGTGCCAGCAGCCCGAGGAACCGACAGGAGGAGACCCAGTACTTC
D: NA
J: TRBJ2-5
V: TRBV7-9
size: many

CDR3: CASSGAGTRQGETQYF
DNA: TGTGCCAGCAGCGGAGCCGGGACTAGACAGGGGGAGACCCAGTACTTC
D: NA
J: TRBJ2-5
V: TRBV2
size: many

CDR3: CASSLDTNTEAFF
DNA: TGTGCCAGCAGCTTAGACACGAACACTGAAGCTTTCTTT
D: NA
J: TRBJ1-1
V: TRBV11-1
size: many

CDR3: CASNYGGGGATEAFF
DNA: TGTGCCAGCAATTACGGGGGAGGAGGGGCCACTGAAGCTTTCTTT
D: NA
J: TRBJ1-1
V: TRBV6-5
size: few

CDR3: CASNPPSLNTEAFF
DNA: TGTGCCAGCAATCCCCCGAGTTTGAACACTGAAGCTTTCTTT
D: NA
J: TRBJ1-1
V: TRBV28
size: many

CDR3: CASRQTASYEQYF
DNA: TGTGCCAGCAGGCAGACAGCCTCCTACGAGCAGTACTTC
D: NA
J: TRBJ2-7
V: TRBV6-5
size: NA

CDR3: CSVTLGTDVINTQYF
DNA: TGCAGCGTGACGCTGGGCACGGATGTTATCAATACGCAGTATTTT
D: NA
J: TRBJ2-3
V: TRBV29-1
size: many

CDR3: CASSPVPTDTQYF
DNA: TGTGCCAGCAGCCCCGTCCCCACAGATACGCAGTATTTT
D: NA
J: TRBJ2-3
V: TRBV7-2
size: NA

CDR3: CASSLDHPDVGANVLTF
DNA: TGCGCCAGCAGCTTGGATCACCCGGACGTTGGGGCCAACGTCCTGACTTTC
D: NA
J: TRBJ2-6
V: TRBV5-1
size: many

CDR3: CSARRLAGESYHYEQYF
DNA: TGCAGTGCTCGCCGGCTAGCGGGAGAATCATACCACTACGAGCAGTACTTC
D: TRBD2
J: TRBJ2-7
V: TRBV20-1
size: many

CDR3: CSARGLQGAFSYAEAFF
DNA: TGCAGTGCTAGAGGATTGCAGGGGGCATTTTCCTACGCTGAAGCTTTCTTT
D: TRBD1
J: TRBJ1-1
V: TRBV20-1
size: many

CDR3: CASSEGTGFYEQYF
DNA: TGTGCCAGCAGTGAAGGTACAGGGTTCTACGAGCAGTACTTC
D: NA
J: TRBJ2-7
V: TRBV6-1
size: once

CDR3: CSVEDWNEQFF
DNA: TGCAGCGTTGAAGATTGGAATGAGCAGTTCTTC
D: NA
J: TRBJ2-1
V: TRBV29-1
size: many

CDR3: CASSFNSGNTIYF
DNA: TGTGCCAGCAGCTTTAATTCTGGAAACACCATATATTTT
D: NA
J: TRBJ1-3
V: TRBV7-2
size: few

CDR3: CASTQRGTGNTQPQHF
DNA: TGTGCCAGCACCCAACGAGGGACAGGGAATACTCAGCCCCAGCATTTT
D: TRBD1
J: TRBJ1-5
V: TRBV27
size: many

CDR3: CASSFYRGNEQFF
DNA: TGTGCCAGCAGTTTCTACCGGGGCAATGAGCAGTTCTTC
D: NA
J: TRBJ2-1
V: TRBV27
size: many

CDR3: CATSGPNTGELFF
DNA: TGTGCCACCAGTGGGCCTAACACCGGGGAGCTGTTTTTT
D: NA
J: TRBJ2-2
V: TRBV24-1
size: few

CDR3: CASSLTSSYEQYF
DNA: TGTGCCAGCAGCCTGACGAGCTCCTACGAGCAGTACTTC
D: NA
J: TRBJ2-7
V: TRBV7-9
size: many

CDR3: CASSSRTRLRAEAFF
DNA: TGTGCCAGCAGCTCTCGGACAAGGCTAAGGGCTGAAGCTTTCTTT
D: NA
J: TRBJ1-1
V: TRBV9
size: many

CDR3: CASTLRNGSYNSPLHF
DNA: TGTGCCAGCACCTTACGGAACGGCTCCTATAATTCACCCCTCCACTTT
D: NA
J: TRBJ1-6
V: TRBV21-1
size: many

CDR3: CASSLYGGGETQYF
DNA: TGTGCCAGCAGCTTGTACGGGGGCGGAGAGACCCAGTACTTC
D: NA
J: TRBJ2-5
V: TRBV5-8
size: many

CDR3: CASSPGGQSSGNTIYF
DNA: TGTGCCAGCTCACCAGGAGGGCAGAGCTCTGGAAACACCATATATTTT
D: NA
J: TRBJ1-3
V: TRBV18
size: many

CDR3: CASSGTRPRTEAFF
DNA: TGTGCCAGTAGTGGGACCCGCCCTAGGACTGAAGCTTTCTTT
D: NA
J: TRBJ1-1
V: TRBV19
size: NA

CDR3: CAGEGQGPGELFF
DNA: TGTGCCGGGGAGGGACAGGGACCCGGGGAGCTGTTTTTT
D: TRBD1
J: TRBJ2-2
V: TRBV24-1
size: many

CDR3: CASSLTGTSGYNEQFF
DNA: TGCGCCAGCAGCTTAACCGGGACTAGCGGTTACAATGAGCAGTTCTTC
D: TRBD2
J: TRBJ2-1
V: TRBV5-1
size: few

CDR3: CASSSVGGAGQPQHF
DNA: TGTGCCAGCAGCTCGGTGGGGGGGGCAGGTCAGCCCCAGCATTTT
D: NA
J: TRBJ1-5
V: TRBV7-2
size: many

CDR3: CASSPGGQGTYEQYF
DNA: TGTGCCAGCAGCCCCGGGGGACAGGGTACCTACGAGCAGTACTTC
D: TRBD1
J: TRBJ2-7
V: TRBV28
size: few

CDR3: CASSDQIPYNEQFF
DNA: TGTGCCAGCAGTGACCAAATACCTTACAATGAGCAGTTCTTC
D: NA
J: TRBJ2-1
V: TRBV6-5
size: many

CDR3: CASSFGDSTDTQYF
DNA: TGTGCCAGCAGCTTCGGGGACAGCACAGATACGCAGTATTTT
D: NA
J: TRBJ2-3
V: TRBV7-9
size: many

CDR3: CASSTGQQETQYF
DNA: TGTGCCAGCAGCACAGGACAGCAAGAGACCCAGTACTTC
D: NA
J: TRBJ2-5
V: TRBV7-2
size: many

CDR3: CASRNRIQNTGELFF
DNA: TGTGCCAGCAGAAACAGGATTCAGAACACCGGGGAGCTGTTTTTT
D: NA
J: TRBJ2-2
V: TRBV19
size: many

CDR3: CASSFRDSTASCTF
DNA: TGTGCCAGCAGTTTTAGGGACAGTACTGCTTCGTGCACCTTC
D: TRBD1
J: TRBJ1-2
V: TRBV27
size: many

CDR3: CASSPPQGHEQYF
DNA: TGTGCCAGCTCACCACCGCAGGGCCACGAGCAGTACTTC
D: NA
J: TRBJ2-7
V: TRBV18
size: many

CDR3: CASSQNTGRSYEQYF
DNA: TGTGCCAGCAGCCAAAACACAGGGAGGTCCTACGAGCAGTACTTC
D: NA
J: TRBJ2-7
V: TRBV3-1
size: many

CDR3: CASGSYNTGELFF
DNA: TGTGCCAGTGGTAGCTATAACACCGGGGAGCTGTTTTTT
D: NA
J: TRBJ2-2
V: TRBV19
size: many

CDR3: CASTMGLHNSPLHF
DNA: TGTGCCAGCACCATGGGCTTGCATAATTCACCCCTCCACTTT
D: NA
J: TRBJ1-6
V: TRBV7-6
size: many

CDR3: CATHSFSNQPQHF
DNA: TGTGCCACCCACAGTTTTAGCAATCAGCCCCAGCATTTT
D: NA
J: TRBJ1-5
V: TRBV28
size: few

CDR3: CSARDVRIDNSPLHF
DNA: TGCAGTGCTAGAGATGTTAGGATAGATAATTCACCCCTCCACTTT
D: NA
J: TRBJ1-6
V: TRBV20-1
size: many

CDR3: CSASPGVGQGEDKADTQYF
DNA: TGCAGTGCTTCTCCCGGGGTGGGACAGGGAGAAGATAAGGCAGATACGCAGTATTTT
D: TRBD1
J: TRBJ2-3
V: TRBV20-1
size: many

CDR3: CASSPDRETEAFF
DNA: TGTGCCAGCTCACCCGACAGGGAGACTGAAGCTTTCTTT
D: TRBD1
J: TRBJ1-1
V: TRBV18
size: few

CDR3: CASSLATPGTSGNYEQYF
DNA: TGCGCCAGCAGCTTGGCCACACCCGGGACTAGCGGGAACTACGAGCAGTACTTC
D: TRBD2
J: TRBJ2-7
V: TRBV5-1
size: many

CDR3: CASSWDPGLSEKLFF
DNA: TGTGCCAGCAGCTGGGATCCGGGATTGAGCGAAAAACTGTTTTTT
D: NA
J: TRBJ1-4
V: TRBV7-2
size: many

CDR3: CSARGGTGEEQYF
DNA: TGCAGTGCTAGAGGGGGGACAGGGGAAGAGCAGTACTTC
D: TRBD1
J: TRBJ2-7
V: TRBV20-1
size: NA